This is a list of T cell receptor beta chains from one sample in a study of shared clonotypes between healthy human individuals. Produced via immunoSEQ multiplex PCR; TCRdb's table is partial and in-frame only. Among approximately 720,000 clones listed, more than 70% were seen once. Sequenced input: memory CD4+ T cells sorted from blood. The receptors derive from a woman aged 30 to 39 in good health. The conserved cysteine and the conserved F or W are not part of the CDR3 here. A D gene is named only where the DNA matches it firmly. Only some rows state a clone size, as once, few, many or a class for expanded clones.

NA,TRBV7-2,NA,ASTPGGYNTEAF
NA,TRBV28,NA,ASSYIGNTEAF
TRBD2,TRBV25-1,NA,ASSPGTSGRNRYGEQF
TRBD2,TRBV5-5,NA,ASSLEQGLGETQY
NA,TRBV6-6,NA,ASRDSGTNQPQH
NA,TRBV29-1,NA,SVSSPAYEQY
NA,TRBV28,NA,ASSDTRTQPQH
NA,TRBV7-2,NA,ASSSSGRVSYEQY
NA,TRBV28,NA,ASKELKFGTLLTQY
NA,TRBV2,NA,ASSVRLDLDEQY
TRBD1,TRBV18,NA,ASSPPGQPTHEAF
NA,TRBV19,NA,ASSDSIAWGGVRTQY
NA,TRBV29-1,NA,SVGEGETQY
NA,TRBV6-1,NA,ASSEWAATYNEQF
NA,TRBV7-2,NA,ASSKEAGLTYEQY
TRBD1,TRBV28,once,ASSPTPDRGETQY
TRBD2,TRBV7-9,NA,ASSPSGGGEGYEQY
TRBD1,TRBV18,NA,ASSSQGSEAF
NA,TRBV4-1,NA,ASSQDQGSLGKNIQY
NA,TRBV6-1,NA,ASPPGVKQY
NA,TRBV5-6,NA,ASSLGSIPNYGYT
TRBD1,TRBV6-1,NA,ASNPWTGPYEQY
NA,TRBV13,NA,ASRSTQAHYEQY
TRBD2,TRBV5-1,once,ASSPLAETSTDTQY
TRBD1,TRBV5-1,NA,ASSTNRGRGTETQY
NA,TRBV7-8,NA,ASFRHSAYNEQF
TRBD2,TRBV2,few,ASRLTTSGVEQY
TRBD2,TRBV10-3,NA,AISERGLAGGTQY
NA,TRBV7-2,once,ASSSGRDLSYEQY
NA,TRBV5-4,few,ASSFQGSSYEQY
NA,TRBV2,NA,ASSEAGTGELF
TRBD1,TRBV11-1,NA,ASSGNRGRTNEQY
NA,TRBV5-6,NA,ASSLLLYNEQF
NA,TRBV11-2,NA,ASSFRGAGSPLH
TRBD1,TRBV29-1,NA,SVELAGGGYEQY
TRBD1,TRBV18,once,ASSPQGAVTYT
TRBD1,TRBV5-1,NA,ASKWTGARQGEQY
NA,TRBV7-2,NA,ASSLGVVAGFEQY
NA,TRBV29-1,NA,SVEGVHYEQY
NA,TRBV18,NA,ASSPPHQSEIQY
NA,TRBV28,NA,AITAPGAKDGYT
NA,TRBV30,NA,AWSLSSSYNSPLH
TRBD2,TRBV28,NA,ASSPWGEGVYEQY
NA,TRBV11-2,many,ASSLGGDSGYT